This T cell receptor beta chain was sequenced during a study of blood T cells in healthy people across ages. Alongside a J-beta primer mix, a sample-barcoded 5' primer served in a second PCR lasting about 7 to 11 cycles. MiXCR, run by TCRdb on the 5' RACE reads, gives a single entry per CDR3 protein. The repertoire holds around 1.1 million distinct CDR3 sequences, with approximately 38% as singletons. This clonotype has just a few counts. Trimming took off 3 bases at V and 4 bases at J, with 16 bases between the two ends. Germline values: CDR1 SGDLS, CDR2 YYNGEE. This CDR3 region has 15 residues. The receptor comes from a man younger than 35 in good health. Sequenced sample: blood. This chain uses TRBV9 with TRBJ1-2; TRBD1 is a possible D gene (6 bases). The CDR3 DNA is TGTGCCAGCAGCGCGGACTCAGGGGTTGGCTATGGCTACACCTTC. As protein: CASSADSGVGYGYTF.